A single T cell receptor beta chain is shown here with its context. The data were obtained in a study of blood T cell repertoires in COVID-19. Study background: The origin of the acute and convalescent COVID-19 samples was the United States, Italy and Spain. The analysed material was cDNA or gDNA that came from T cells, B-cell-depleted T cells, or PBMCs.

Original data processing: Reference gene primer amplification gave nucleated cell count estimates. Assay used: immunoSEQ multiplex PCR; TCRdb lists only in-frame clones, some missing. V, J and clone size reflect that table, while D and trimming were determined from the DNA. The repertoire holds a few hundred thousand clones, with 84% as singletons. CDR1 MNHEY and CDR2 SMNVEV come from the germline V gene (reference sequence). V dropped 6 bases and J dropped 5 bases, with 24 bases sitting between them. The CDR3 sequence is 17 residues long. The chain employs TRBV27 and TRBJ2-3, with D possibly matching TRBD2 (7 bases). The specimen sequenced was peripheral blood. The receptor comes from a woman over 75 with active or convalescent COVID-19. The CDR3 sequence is CASSSFLGRGSEDTQYF. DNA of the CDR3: TGTGCCAGCAGCTCTTTTTTGGGGAGGGGGAGTGAAGATACGCAGTATTTT.